This is a list of T cell receptor beta chains from one sample in a study of blood T cells in healthy people across ages. TCRdb fed the 5' RACE reads into MiXCR, producing one record per CDR3 protein. Of approximately 960,000 distinct CDR3 sequences listed, 25% to 35% are singletons. The data also belong to a second study, concerning T cells of mothers and their children.

The sample comprised blood. The origin of the receptors is a woman in her 40s in good health. Both conserved end residues are part of each CDR3.

v_gene	j_gene	CDR3aa
TRBV3-1	TRBJ2-1	CASSQVMDYYNEQFF
TRBV29-1	.	CSVRTGVSYEQYF
TRBV14	TRBJ1-2	CASSMQGFGYTF
TRBV20-1	.	CRARETRETQYF
TRBV12-3/TRBV12-4	TRBJ1-1	CASSIGHTGTEAFF
TRBV29-1	TRBJ1-1	CSVLDGQKDTEAFF
TRBV18	TRBJ2-7	CASSPLRASYEQYF
TRBV12-3/TRBV12-4	TRBJ2-1	CASSQYTGNEQFF
TRBV20-1	TRBJ2-2	CSWSRQNSTGELFF
TRBV5-1	TRBJ1-1	CASSLGGQGGVTEAFF
TRBV7-8	TRBJ2-1	CASSFRATGGQGNEQFF
TRBV15	TRBJ2-1	CATSRHTGVRDEQFF
TRBV29-1	TRBJ1-1	CSVVIPNMNTEAFF
TRBV9	TRBJ2-3	CASSAMLAGATDTQYF
TRBV7-9	TRBJ2-2	CASSPSGGQPGELFF
TRBV29-1	TRBJ2-5	CSVEGEGETQYF
TRBV12-3/TRBV12-4	TRBJ2-2	CASSLFRGSSTGELFF
TRBV20-1	TRBJ2-7	CSALQGAHEQYF
TRBV5-1	TRBJ2-1	CASSVSGGTGNEQFF
TRBV12-3/TRBV12-4	TRBJ2-1	CATTRDGAYNEQFF
TRBV28	TRBJ1-2	CAIPRRNYGYTF
TRBV28	TRBJ1-2	CASRTTGGLYGYTF
TRBV3-1	TRBJ2-5	CASSPSGKETQYF
TRBV29-1	TRBJ1-5	CSVEAPLEGQQPQHF
TRBV12-3/TRBV12-4	TRBJ1-1	CASRVGTVNTEAFF
TRBV29-1	TRBJ1-1	CSVLPGRLNTEAFF
TRBV20-1	TRBJ1-5	CSARDWDINQPQHF
TRBV4-1	TRBJ2-4	CASSQARVLAGNIQYF
TRBV6-5	TRBJ2-7	CASSYSSSDAYEQYF
TRBV7-9	TRBJ2-5	CASSSGQGYETQYF
TRBV27	TRBJ1-1	CASSLGRGNMNTEAFF
TRBV12-3/TRBV12-4	TRBJ1-2	CASSLGGATTYGYTF
TRBV7-2	TRBJ1-1	CASTPLQGAGTEAFF
TRBV7-2	TRBJ2-5	CASSLNRPQNGETQYF
TRBV29-1	TRBJ1-5	CNVNTGGRQPQHF
TRBV7-2	TRBJ1-2	CASSPPQGRNYGYTF
TRBV5-1	TRBJ1-1	CASSGTTGVNTEAFF
TRBV7-3	TRBJ2-1	CASSLSPPYGASYNEQFF
TRBV12-3/TRBV12-4	TRBJ2-7	CASSPRGGSDEQYF
TRBV29-1	TRBJ2-7	CSVGQGVGSYEQYF
TRBV7-2	TRBJ1-6	CASENRGEPLHF
TRBV18	TRBJ2-3	CASSPGLTGGTDTQYF
TRBV10-3	TRBJ2-1	CAISEGTYNEQFF
TRBV29-1	TRBJ2-5	CSVDHQSGETQYF
TRBV4-3	TRBJ2-5	CASSQRLAGEGEQYF
TRBV7-3	TRBJ2-1	CASSVVTSAEQFF
TRBV5-1	TRBJ1-2	CASSSRDLYGYTF
TRBV6-5	TRBJ2-3	CASRDTGWADTQYF
TRBV7-2	TRBJ2-6	CASTLGAGANVLTF
TRBV20-1	TRBJ2-7	CSARAWTLSSYEQYF
TRBV5-1	TRBJ2-3	CASSLYGTTRTDTQYF
TRBV4-3	TRBJ2-5	CASSQEGLAGGYQETQYF
TRBV19	TRBJ2-1	CASRPRTGASYNKQFF
TRBV7-2	TRBJ2-6	CASSLGQGLLLSGANVLTF
TRBV20-1	TRBJ2-3	CSARVGDPQYF
TRBV9	TRBJ2-1	CASSVAGGVYNEQFF
TRBV28	TRBJ1-1	CASRGGQMDTEAFF
TRBV7-2	TRBJ2-1	CASSLNSGGRSNEQFF
TRBV12-3/TRBV12-4	TRBJ1-2	CASSWTGLNYGYTF